These T cell receptor beta chains were read from a single sample in a study of regulatory T cells in long-lasting Graves disease. TCRdb itself ran the multiplex PCR reads through MiXCR, one entry per CDR3 protein. The sample has 400,000 to 500,000 distinct CDR3 sequences, under 25% seen once. The sample here was peripheral blood mononuclear cells (PBMCs), taken when the disease was refractory, from a patient treated with antithyroid drugs. The source is a female donor with Graves disease. Each CDR3 is given with its conserved first and last residue. The D gene is left open where the match is weak. Clone size is stated in some rows and not others, as once, few, many or a class when expanded.

cdr3_length j_call d_call v_call clone_size cdr3_aa cdr3_nt
12 TRBJ1-5 TRBD1 TRBV2 - CASSTDRASQHF TGTGCCAGCAGTACGGACAGGGCGTCCCAGCATTTT
14 TRBJ2-1 - TRBV20-1 - CSAWKGTLKNEQFF TGCAGTGCTTGGAAAGGGACCCTAAAAAATGAGCAGTTCTTC
14 TRBJ1-2 TRBD1 TRBV20-1 many CSASGADRAYGYTF TGCAGTGCTAGTGGGGCGGACAGGGCCTATGGCTACACCTTC
14 TRBJ1-2 - TRBV28 once CASSSRRADGGYTF TGTGCCAGCAGTTCCCGCCGGGCAGACGGGGGTTACACCTTC
12 TRBJ2-3 - TRBV28 - CASSVSRGTQYF TGTGCCAGCAGTGTATCCAGAGGTACGCAGTATTTT
14 TRBJ2-3 - TRBV6-4 - CASSESGRTDTQYF TGTGCCAGCAGTGAAAGCGGTCGCACAGATACGCAGTATTTT
14 TRBJ1-2 - TRBV28 many CASSLGREDYGYTF TGTGCCAGCAGTTTAGGCCGAGAGGATTATGGCTACACCTTC
15 TRBJ2-7 TRBD1 TRBV27 many CASSTPGTGVHEQYF TGTGCCAGCAGTACCCCCGGGACAGGGGTCCACGAGCAGTACTTC
13 TRBJ1-1 - TRBV27 many CASSYRANTEAFF TGTGCCAGCAGTTACAGGGCGAACACTGAAGCTTTCTTT
15 TRBJ2-2 TRBD2 TRBV19 - CASRLTSRNTGELFF TGTGCCAGTAGGTTGACTAGCCGGAACACCGGGGAGCTGTTTTTT
15 TRBJ2-5 TRBD2 TRBV6-1 many CASRVAGGRQETQYF TGTGCCAGCAGAGTAGCGGGAGGCCGGCAAGAGACCCAGTACTTC
15 TRBJ2-7 - TRBV4-1 few CASSQSLGVSYEQYF TGCGCCAGCAGCCAAAGTCTCGGGGTCTCCTACGAGCAGTACTTC
13 TRBJ2-5 - TRBV3-1 many CASSQDRQETQYF TGTGCCAGCAGCCAAGACCGCCAAGAGACCCAGTACTTC
18 TRBJ1-4 - TRBV27 few CASSSSPHWTAKNEKLFF TGTGCCAGCAGTTCTTCTCCTCACTGGACAGCGAAGAATGAAAAACTGTTTTTT
14 TRBJ2-7 TRBD2 TRBV19 - CASSISSGSDEQYF TGTGCCAGTAGTATATCTAGCGGGAGCGACGAGCAGTACTTC
12 TRBJ1-4 - TRBV15 - CATREGIGEPFF TGTGCCACCAGAGAGGGAATCGGGGAGCCGTTTTTT
14 TRBJ2-2 - TRBV5-1 many CASSLFLNTGELFF TGCGCCAGCAGCTTGTTCCTGAACACCGGGGAGCTGTTTTTT
13 TRBJ2-5 - TRBV20-1 many CSASLTRGETQYF TGCAGTGCTAGCCTAACCCGAGGGGAGACCCAGTACTTC
13 TRBJ2-1 - TRBV28 few CASSLAVYNEQFF TGTGCCAGCAGTTTAGCGGTCTACAATGAGCAGTTCTTC
15 TRBJ2-2 - TRBV14 few CARAVDSTNTGELFF TGTGCCAGGGCGGTGGACAGCACGAACACCGGGGAGCTGTTTTTT
17 TRBJ2-7 TRBD2 TRBV30 - CAWIPGLAGGPSYEQYF TGTGCCTGGATACCGGGACTAGCGGGAGGGCCTTCCTACGAGCAGTACTTC
18 TRBJ2-7 TRBD2 TRBV12-3/TRBV12-4 once CASSAGLAGGRLTYEQYF TGTGCCAGCAGTGCGGGACTAGCGGGAGGGCGCCTAACCTACGAGCAGTACTTC
13 TRBJ2-7 - TRBV11-2 many CASSLERLYEQYF TGTGCCAGCAGCTTAGAACGTCTGTACGAGCAGTACTTC
14 TRBJ2-7 TRBD2 TRBV27 many CASRLAGGPSEQYF TGTGCCAGCAGACTAGCGGGAGGGCCGTCCGAGCAGTACTTC
15 TRBJ2-2 - TRBV4-1 few CASSQVKGFTGELFF TGCGCCAGCAGCCAAGTGAAGGGATTCACCGGGGAGCTGTTTTTT
14 TRBJ1-2 - TRBV9 - CASSSPGSSDGYTF TGTGCCAGCTCTTCCCCCGGGTCTTCGGATGGCTACACCTTC
14 TRBJ2-7 TRBD1 TRBV7-9 few CASSFQTGAHEQYF TGTGCCAGCAGCTTCCAGACAGGGGCTCACGAGCAGTACTTC
15 TRBJ2-7 TRBD1 TRBV2 many CASSEGGTGGYEQYF TGTGCCAGCAGTGAAGGGGGCACAGGGGGCTACGAGCAGTACTTC